This is a list of T cell receptor beta chains from one sample in a study of T cells expressing NK-cell markers. TCRdb re-called the 5' RACE reads, yielding one record per CDR3 amino acid sequence without DNA. Its table records roughly 380,000 distinct CDR3 sequences. Input material: blood T cells: a sorted CD56 or NKG2C T cell subset, CD4+ or CD8+ T cells, or bulk PBMC T cells (not recorded which). All receptors come from a man aged 18-69 years in good health. CDR3s include the opening cysteine and the closing phenylalanine or tryptophan. Fields, in order: CDR3 length, J gene, V gene, CDR3 protein.

length: 13; J: TRBJ2-7; V: TRBV29-1; CDR3: CSGRDRRRYEQYF
length: 16; J: TRBJ1-2; V: TRBV3-1; CDR3: CASSQTGGLISSGYTF
length: 13; J: TRBJ1-2; V: TRBV29-1; CDR3: CSALRQGARGYTF
length: 12; J: TRBJ1-1; V: TRBV15; CDR3: CATSRDRTALFF
length: 17; J: TRBJ2-1; V: TRBV28; CDR3: CASSFPPQGGSYNEQFF
length: 17; J: TRBJ1-4; V: TRBV5-1; CDR3: CASSLDRRNWINEKLFF
length: 13; J: TRBJ2-3; V: TRBV18; CDR3: CASSPHAGDTQYF
length: 18; J: TRBJ2-1; V: TRBV6-5; CDR3: CASSYSGGWTGGLNEQFF
length: 16; J: TRBJ2-7; V: TRBV4-1; CDR3: CASSQGASRADYEQYF
length: 15; J: TRBJ1-2; V: TRBV19; CDR3: CASSGGTAAGGGYTF
length: 13; J: TRBJ1-5; V: TRBV20-1; CDR3: CSAREVLHQPQHF
length: 14; J: TRBJ2-1; V: TRBV6-4; CDR3: CASSVTGGPDEQFF
length: 17; J: TRBJ1-4; V: TRBV7-2; CDR3: CASSLNPMGQRNEKLFF
length: 14; J: TRBJ2-5; V: TRBV6-1; CDR3: CASSPPAGRKTQYF
length: 15; J: TRBJ2-3; V: TRBV3-1; CDR3: CASSQDALPTDTQYF
length: 15; J: TRBJ2-3; V: TRBV6-5; CDR3: CASSYGQPNSYTQYF
length: 15; J: TRBJ2-3; V: TRBV27; CDR3: CASRTRGHGTDTQYF
length: 17; J: TRBJ2-1; V: TRBV4-2; CDR3: CASSQESQGLVHNEQFF
length: 15; J: TRBJ2-3; V: TRBV7-2; CDR3: CASSSGLGDTDTQYF
length: 17; J: TRBJ1-3; V: TRBV18; CDR3: CASSPLPGQVFGNTIYF
length: 17; J: TRBJ2-3; V: TRBV28; CDR3: CASSRSLGGALTDTQYF
length: 15; J: TRBJ1-5; V: TRBV5-5; CDR3: CASSRDSLSNQPQHF
length: 13; J: TRBJ2-5; V: TRBV15; CDR3: CATSRMGGETQYF
length: 15; J: TRBJ2-5; V: TRBV7-3; CDR3: CASSSTSGRQETQYF
length: 16; J: TRBJ2-5; V: TRBV10-3; CDR3: CAIRRGAGGVRETQYF
length: 13; J: TRBJ1-2; V: TRBV27; CDR3: CASSFGAAYGYTF